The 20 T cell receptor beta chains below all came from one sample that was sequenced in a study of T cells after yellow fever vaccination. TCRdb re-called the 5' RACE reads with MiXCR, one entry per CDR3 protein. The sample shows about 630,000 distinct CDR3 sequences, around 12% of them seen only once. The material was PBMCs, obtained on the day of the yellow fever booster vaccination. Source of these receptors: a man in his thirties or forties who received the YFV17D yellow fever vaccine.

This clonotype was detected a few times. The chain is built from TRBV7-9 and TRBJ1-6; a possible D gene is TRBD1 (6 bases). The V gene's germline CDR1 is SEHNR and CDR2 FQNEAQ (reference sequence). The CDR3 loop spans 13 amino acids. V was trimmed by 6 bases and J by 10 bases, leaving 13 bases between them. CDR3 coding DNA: TGTGCCAGCAGTACAGGGCGGGAATCACCCCTCCACTTT. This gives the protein CASSTGRESPLHF.

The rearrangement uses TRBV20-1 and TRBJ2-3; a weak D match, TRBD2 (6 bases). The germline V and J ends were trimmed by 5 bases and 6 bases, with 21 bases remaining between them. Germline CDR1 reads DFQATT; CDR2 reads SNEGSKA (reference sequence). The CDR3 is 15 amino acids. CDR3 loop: CSADSGLANEDTQYF. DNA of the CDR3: TGCAGTGCTGACTCGGGACTTGCGAACGAGGATACGCAGTATTTT.

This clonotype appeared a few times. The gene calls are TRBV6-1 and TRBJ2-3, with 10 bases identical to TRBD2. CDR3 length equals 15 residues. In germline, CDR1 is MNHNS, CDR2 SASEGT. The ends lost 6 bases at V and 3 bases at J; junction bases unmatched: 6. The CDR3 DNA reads TGTGCCAGCAGGAATAGCGGGAGGCTAACAGATACGCAGTATTTT. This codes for CASRNSGRLTDTQYF.

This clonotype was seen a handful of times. CDR3 sequence (DNA): TGTGCCAGCAGCCGAAGTTCAGGGGTTTACTACGAGCAGTACTTC. Encoded protein: CASSRSSGVYYEQYF. The chain is built from TRBV7-8 and TRBJ2-7; D may be TRBD1 (6 bases). Trimming stripped 5 bases from V and 3 bases from J, with 17 bases between. Germline CDR1 reads SGHVS; CDR2 reads FQNEAQ. The length of the CDR3 is 15 residues. The full variable domain, with the rest looked up from reference TRBV7-8 and TRBJ2-7, is GAGVSQSPRYKVAKRGQDVALRCDPISGHVSLFWYQQALGQGPEFLTYFQNEAQLDKSGLPSDRFFAERPEGSVSTLKIQRTQQEDSAVYLCASSRSSGVYYEQYFGPGTRLTVT.

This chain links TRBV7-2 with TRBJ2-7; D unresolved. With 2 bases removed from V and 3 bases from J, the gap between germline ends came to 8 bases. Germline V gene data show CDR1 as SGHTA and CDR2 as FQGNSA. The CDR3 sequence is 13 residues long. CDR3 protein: CASSLTARYEQYF. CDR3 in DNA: TGTGCCAGCAGCTTAACGGCCCGCTACGAGCAGTACTTC.

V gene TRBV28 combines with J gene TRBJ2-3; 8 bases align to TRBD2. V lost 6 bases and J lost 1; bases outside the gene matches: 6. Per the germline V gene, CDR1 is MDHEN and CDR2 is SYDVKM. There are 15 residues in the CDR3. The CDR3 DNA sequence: TGTGCCAGCAGCCTAGCGGGCAGGGGCACAGATACGCAGTATTTT. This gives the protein CASSLAGRGTDTQYF. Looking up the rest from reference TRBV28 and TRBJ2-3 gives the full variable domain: DVKVTQSSRYLVKRTGEKVFLECVQDMDHENMFWYRQDPGLGLRLIYFSYDVKMKEKGDIPEGYSVSREKKERFSLILESASTNQTSMYLCASSLAGRGTDTQYFGPGTRLTVL.

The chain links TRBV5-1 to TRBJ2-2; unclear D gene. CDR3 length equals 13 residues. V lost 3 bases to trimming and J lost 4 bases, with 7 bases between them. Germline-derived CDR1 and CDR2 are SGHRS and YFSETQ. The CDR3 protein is CASSSELTGELFF. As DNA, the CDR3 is TGCGCCAGCAGCTCGGAACTCACCGGGGAGCTGTTTTTT.

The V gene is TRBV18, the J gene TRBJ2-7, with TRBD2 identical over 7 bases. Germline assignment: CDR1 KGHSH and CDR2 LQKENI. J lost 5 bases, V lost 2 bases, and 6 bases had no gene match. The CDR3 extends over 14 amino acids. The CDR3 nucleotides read TGTGCCAGCTCACCATGGGCAGGGAGGGACGAGCAGTACTTC. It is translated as CASSPWAGRDEQYF. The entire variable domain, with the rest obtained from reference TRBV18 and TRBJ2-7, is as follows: NAGVMQNPRHLVRRRGQEARLRCSPMKGHSHVYWYRQLPEEGLKFMVYLQKENIIDESGMPKERFSAEFPKEGPSILRIQQVVRGDSAAYFCASSPWAGRDEQYFGPGTRLTVT.

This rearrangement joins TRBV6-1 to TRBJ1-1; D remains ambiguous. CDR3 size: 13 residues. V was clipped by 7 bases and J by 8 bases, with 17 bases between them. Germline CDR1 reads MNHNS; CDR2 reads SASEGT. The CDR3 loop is CASIEGGRGEAFF. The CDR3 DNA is TGTGCCAGCATCGAGGGCGGGAGAGGCGAAGCTTTCTTT.

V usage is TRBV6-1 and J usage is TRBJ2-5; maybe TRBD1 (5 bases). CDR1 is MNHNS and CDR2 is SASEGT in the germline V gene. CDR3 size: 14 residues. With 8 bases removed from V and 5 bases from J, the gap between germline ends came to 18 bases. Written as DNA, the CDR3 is TGTGCCAGCGCCGCAGGGCAGGTTGGGGAGACCCAGTACTTC. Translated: CASAAGQVGETQYF.

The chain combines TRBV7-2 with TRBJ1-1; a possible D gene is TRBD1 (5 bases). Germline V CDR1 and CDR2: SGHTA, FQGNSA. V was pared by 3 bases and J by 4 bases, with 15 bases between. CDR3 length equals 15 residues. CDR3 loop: CASSLGRTGGTEAFF. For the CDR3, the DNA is TGTGCCAGCAGCTTGGGGAGGACGGGGGGCACTGAAGCTTTCTTT.

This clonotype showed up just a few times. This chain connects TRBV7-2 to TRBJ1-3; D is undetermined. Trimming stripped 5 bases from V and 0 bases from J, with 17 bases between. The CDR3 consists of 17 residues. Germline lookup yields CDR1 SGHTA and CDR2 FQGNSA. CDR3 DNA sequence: TGTGCCAGCAGCCCAGCTGGAGGTAGCAACTCTGGAAACACCATATATTTT. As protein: CASSPAGGSNSGNTIYF.

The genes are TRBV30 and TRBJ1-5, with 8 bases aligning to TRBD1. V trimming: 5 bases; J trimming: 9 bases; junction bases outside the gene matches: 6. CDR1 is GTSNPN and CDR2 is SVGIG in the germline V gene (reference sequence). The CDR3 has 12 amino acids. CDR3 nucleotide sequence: TGTGCCTGGGGACAGGGCGGTCCGCCCCAGCATTTT. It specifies CAWGQGGPPQHF.

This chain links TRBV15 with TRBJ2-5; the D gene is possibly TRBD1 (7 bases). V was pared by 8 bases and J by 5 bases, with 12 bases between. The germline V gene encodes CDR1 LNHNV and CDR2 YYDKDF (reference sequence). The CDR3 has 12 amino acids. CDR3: CATAQGRETQYF. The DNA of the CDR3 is TGTGCCACCGCACAGGGGAGGGAGACCCAGTACTTC.

CDR3 in DNA: TGCAGTGCTGGGGGGCCGCCCGATCAGCCCCAGCATTTT. Residues: CSAGGPPDQPQHF. The chain joins TRBV20-1 to TRBJ1-5; possible D gene TRBD1, 6 bases. Germline V gene lookup returns CDR1 DFQATT and CDR2 SNEGSKA (reference sequence). The CDR3 consists of 13 residues. The V end lost 5 bases, the J end lost 5 bases, and 13 bases lay between the germline ends.

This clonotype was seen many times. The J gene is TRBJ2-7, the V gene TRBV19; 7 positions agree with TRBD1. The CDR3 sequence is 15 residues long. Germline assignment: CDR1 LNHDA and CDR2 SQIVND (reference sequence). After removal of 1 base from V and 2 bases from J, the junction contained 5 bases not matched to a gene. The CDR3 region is CASSIGPTGTYEQYF. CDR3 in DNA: TGTGCCAGTAGTATAGGACCGACAGGGACCTACGAGCAGTACTTC.

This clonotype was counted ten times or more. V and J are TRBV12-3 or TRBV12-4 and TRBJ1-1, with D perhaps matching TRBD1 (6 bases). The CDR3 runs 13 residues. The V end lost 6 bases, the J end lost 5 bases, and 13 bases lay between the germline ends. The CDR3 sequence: CASRETGWTEAFF. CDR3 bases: TGTGCCAGCAGAGAAACAGGGTGGACTGAAGCTTTCTTT.

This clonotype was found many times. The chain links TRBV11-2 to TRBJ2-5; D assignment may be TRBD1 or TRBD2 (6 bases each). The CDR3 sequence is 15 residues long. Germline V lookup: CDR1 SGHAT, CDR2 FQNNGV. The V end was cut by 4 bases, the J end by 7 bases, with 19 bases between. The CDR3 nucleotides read TGTGCCAGCAGCTCCGCGGGACAAGCTTTCGTGACCCAGTACTTC. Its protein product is CASSSAGQAFVTQYF.

For the CDR3, the DNA is TGCAGTGCTAGAGCGGGGGATCAGCCCCAGCATTTT. This sequence encodes CSARAGDQPQHF. V and J are TRBV20-1 and TRBJ1-5; possible D gene TRBD1, 5 bases. Trimming pared 1 base from V and 5 bases from J, leaving 6 bases between. CDR1 and CDR2 from the germline V gene are DFQATT and SNEGSKA (reference sequence). This CDR3 has 12 amino acids.

The CDR3 loop reads CASSLNRMGYNEQFF. The CDR3, as DNA: TGTGCCAGCAGTTTAAATCGAATGGGATACAATGAGCAGTTCTTC. The chain carries TRBV27 and TRBJ2-1; unclear D gene. CDR1 MNHEY and CDR2 SMNVEV come from the germline V gene (reference sequence). V lost 2 bases, J lost 4 bases, and 12 bases lay in between. The CDR3 has 15 amino acids.